The present T cell receptor (beta chain) was sequenced within a study of cytomegalovirus exposure and HLA in healthy donors listed by TCRdb under 2017. Turning to the overall study: An earlier analysis of about 530 of the donors reported 276 Gb of sequence data and roughly 120 million unique TCR beta sequences obtained from about 180 million T cells. An early release covering roughly 640 HLA-typed donors comprised about 300 gigabases of sequencing data and approximately 85 million unique TCR sequences. Of the 350 to 400 genotyped donors, 81% fell in the genetic ancestry cluster associated with self-reported Caucasian donors. The aim of the study was to test whether cataloging public T cell receptors could identify signatures of past pathogen exposure. Using immunosequencing, the study profiled T cell repertoires from 550 to 750 subjects and related those repertoires to cytomegalovirus serostatus. A separate validation cohort of 90 to 150 different subjects was used in addition to the roughly 640-subject first cohort. The study combined high-throughput TCR immunosequencing, statistical association of individual TCRs with disease status, and machine learning to predict cytomegalovirus infection status. A later analysis re-analyzed previously published TCR beta repertoires from 600 to 850 donors and added high-resolution HLA genotyping to study TCR occurrence patterns. The later analysis used no new phenotypic data to find candidate immune exposures, relying instead on TCR beta sequences and their occurrence across donors. An earlier analysis of some 600 of the donors applied high-throughput TCR beta sequencing to assess whether each TCR beta V gene segment acted as functional or pseudogenic. Donor age, sex, ethnicity and CMV serostatus were collected together with the repertoire data. Genome-wide SNP genotypes for about 55% of the roughly 670 donors were used in a later genetic analysis, which treated that subset as a discovery cohort. All discovery cohort repertoires had been generated on a single sequencing platform. HLA typing included class I and class II loci at four-digit resolution. Typing coverage varied by locus: roughly 629-640 donors for A, B, C, DRB1 and DQB1; around 560 for DQA1; more than 600 for DPA1; more than 450 for DPB1. Because of strong linkage in the cohort, a handful of DR-DQ haplotypes were treated as single units for association and clustering. Across around 400 genotyped donors of the cohort, an average of approximately 200,000 unique TCR beta nucleotide sequences per donor were sequenced, and roughly a sixth of those sequences were non-productive. Study-wide conclusions, independent of this receptor: Some 15 rarely observed V segments, including chromosome 9 orphons, were excluded from the earlier analysis of about 600 of the donors because counts were too low. According to the authors, the approach could potentially be generalized to other disease states and immunological phenotypes. The presence/absence analyses assumed that sequencing depth was roughly uniform across donors, and that assumption may not be true. A further reported finding was that TCR beta sequences accurately predicted the HLA-A and HLA-B alleles for most subjects in the first cohort. Linkage disequilibrium might explain the correlated functional status among segregating V segments, but an unknown experimental factor could not be ruled out. In a later analysis, HLA-associated TCR beta chains showed more clonal expansion and lower generation probabilities than non-associated chains that were equally common. A later analysis found that most CMV-associated TCR beta chains appeared HLA-restricted, with HLA associations seemingly driven largely by CMV exposure. In an earlier analysis of fewer than 700 of the donors, most TCR beta V segments appeared in productive rearrangements about 87% or about 30% of the time, broadly matching IMGT annotations. In vitro tests confirmed that a few of the cytomegalovirus-associated TCR beta chains recognize cytomegalovirus antigens. Most TCR sequences were seen in very few donors, while some public TCRs were found in many individuals. The study listed 164 TCR beta chains as associated with cytomegalovirus. A cluster of highly shared sequence variants was judged likely to be a technical artifact of the sequencing pipeline. Assigning TCR associations to individual alleles was difficult when HLA alleles, especially DR and DQ, strongly co-occurred. Some IMGT-functional V segments, including TRBV6-2 and TRBV6-3, could not be distinguished by the 87-base-pair reads and were therefore excluded. An association between a missense DCLRE1C variant and V-gene and J-gene trimming of TCR beta chains was found in a later genetic analysis and replicated in an independent cohort. Cytomegalovirus status was reported to be diagnosed by the classifier with high specificity and sensitivity in both the original and validation cohorts. According to a later analysis, parvovirus B19, influenza, CMV and Epstein-Barr virus appeared linked to several top co-occurrence clusters. In a later analysis, more than 15,000 TCR beta sequences were associated with specific HLA alleles at a false discovery rate of 0.05. Because some donors lacked HLA typing at each locus, the association tests relied only on the typed subset. In a later genetic analysis, fewer N-insertions in productive TCRs were reported among donors in an Asian-associated ancestry cluster than the roughly 670-donor mean. In a later analysis, the rate of TCR association differed among HLA loci, with DRB1 alleles having the most associated TCRs and HLA-C alleles having the fewest. The cohort was sequenced for TCR beta chains only, and without alpha or paired-chain data the features that could be detected were limited. For the cohort, immune exposure information was limited to CMV serostatus.

A remark on this clone: The antigen this receptor binds is unknown. Base qualities are missing; no much larger clone stands one base away.

The CDR3 covers 21 residues, taking in both the cysteine and the phenylalanine. Just the 63-base CDR3 DNA is kept, in frame starting at base 1. Libraries came from the immunoSEQ multiplex PCR assay. For the multiplex PCR, a mixture combining 60 forward primers for TCR Vbeta segments and 13 reverse primers for TCR Jbeta segments was used. The CDR3 region of rearranged TCR beta genes was amplified from genomic DNA by a multiplex PCR assay. On the Illumina HiSeq System, the amplified TCR beta libraries were sequenced as 87-base-pair reads. As for the authors' bioinformatics: A later analysis tallied around 80 million unique TCR beta chains across the 700 or so repertoires, and about 10 million of those chains were shared by two or more donors. To remove PCR and sequencing errors, raw reads were error-corrected and collapsed into unique sequences using a nearest-neighbor algorithm that merged closely related sequences. CDR3 sequences were aligned to IMGT reference sequences to assign V, D and J gene segments. For a sequence to be retained, a match of at least six nucleotides to both a V gene segment and a J gene segment was required. Rearrangements were classified as productive when the CDR3 lacked stop codons and remained in frame with V and J, and all other rearrangements were classified as non-productive. CDR3 was defined by IMGT convention, running from the second conserved V-encoded cysteine to the conserved J-encoded phenylalanine. The earlier analysis of some 580 of the donors excluded any sequence lacking an unambiguous match to a single V gene segment. In an earlier analysis of several hundred of the donors, a V segment was called functional when productive rearrangements were above 56.7%, and segregating when the standard deviation between donors exceeded 5%. To diagnose cytomegalovirus status from the catalog of TCR beta chain sequences, a statistical classification framework was built. A later analysis assigned V and J genes by comparing TCR nucleotide sequences with IMGT/GENE-DB human TR gene sequences. The TCRdist pipeline was used in a later analysis to assign CDR3 sequences and most-parsimonious VDJ recombination scenarios. In a later analysis, each TCR beta chain was defined by its CDR3 amino acid sequence together with its V-gene family, and reads without a unique V-gene family were excluded. To address suspected cross-contamination and a sequencing artifact, a later analysis removed 592 highly shared, low-generation-probability nucleotide sequences. In a later analysis, a clonal expansion index was calculated for each public chain from normalized within-repertoire ranks of inferred template counts. Generation probabilities in a later analysis came from a VDJ recombination model fitted to out-of-frame rearrangements, and those results were checked against IGoR. A later analysis scored TCR-TCR, TCR-HLA and TCR-CMV co-occurrence with hypergeometric tests, applying a repertoire-size bias correction to TCR pairs. In a later analysis, false discovery rates were estimated by permuting HLA or CMV assignments 20 times. In a later analysis, co-occurring TCRs were grouped with DBSCAN, and TCRdist sequence similarity was added when clustering was performed within HLA-allele-positive subsets. For co-occurrence clustering, repertoires with fewer than 30,000 or more than 120,000 public chains were excluded, along with roughly 5 repertoires with anomalous nucleotide sharing. TCRdb took this table from immuneACCESS and kept in-frame rearrangements with V and J called. Such tables lack part of the clones; where checked against another copy, unresolved V genes explain under half of the gap, and the rest is unexplained. V and J calls and clone size are as listed in that table; D and trimming were resolved from the DNA. The sample data list 150,000 to 200,000 clones, and over 70% of these were observed just once. The ten largest account for 1% to 1.5% of the sample.

The cohort consisted of 666 healthy bone marrow donors. All cohort members were sampled while nominally healthy, although unrecorded immune exposures were likely present. The donor was CMV seropositive and belonged to the group of 250 to 350 seropositive cohort members. A peripheral blood sample was collected from each donor, and TCR beta sequencing was performed on peripheral blood mononuclear cells. The Qiagen DNeasy Blood Extraction Kit was used to extract genomic DNA from the blood cell samples. The rearrangement joined TRBV21-1 to TRBJ2-5; the D call TRBD1 from the table was never checked on the DNA. TRBV21-1 constitutes a pseudogene. This sequence originates from a man aged 45-65 years in good health and CMV-seropositive. Sequences were obtained from PBMCs. The sequenced DNA: TGTGCCAGCAGCAAATTACTAGGACAGGGTGTTTTCGATCCAGGAGTAGAGACCCAGTACTTC. Its translation reads: CASSKLLGQGVFDPGVETQYF.